Shown below are 18 T cell receptor beta chains from a single sample sequenced in a study of long-term antiretroviral therapy in people with HIV. It was version v3.0 of the immunoSEQ assay that was run at survey level. Data came from immunoSEQ multiplex PCR; TCRdb stores just in-frame clones and leaves some out. The sample has about 32,000 clones, roughly 94% seen once. This material consisted of unsorted PBMCs, taken 4.1 years after starting antiretroviral therapy. The source is a woman aged 50 to 65 with HIV.

The chain employs TRBV18 and TRBJ2-7, with D possibly called TRBD1 or TRBD2 (7 bases each). The length of the CDR3 is 15 residues. Trimming cost V 4 bases and J 3 bases, with 16 bases left between them. Germline assignment: CDR1 KGHSH and CDR2 LQKENI. Here the CDR3 DNA reads TGTGCCAGCTCACGCTCAGGGGGGGCGGGCTACGAGCAGTACTTC. Protein sequence: CASSRSGGAGYEQYF.

CDR3 residues: CASSVGLGRADTQYF. CDR3 coding DNA: TGTGCCAGCAGCGTCGGGCTCGGTCGGGCAGATACGCAGTATTTT. The J gene is TRBJ2-3, the V gene TRBV27; D remains unclear. V was shortened by 6 bases and J by 4 bases, with 17 bases between the two germline ends. The CDR3 spans 15 residues. The germline V gene encodes CDR1 MNHEY and CDR2 SMNVEV (reference sequence).

The table lists this clone with a count of one. V is TRBV4-1 and J is TRBJ1-5; 8 bases align to TRBD1. Germline V CDR1 and CDR2: MGHRA, YSYEKL. J gave up 2 bases and V 0 bases, and 12 bases lay outside the gene matches. CDR3 length equals 19 residues. The CDR3 loop reads CASSQDFRRAGGGNQPQHF. CDR3 nucleotides: TGCGCCAGCAGCCAAGATTTTAGGAGGGCAGGGGGCGGCAATCAGCCCCAGCATTTT.

This clone showed up just once. The CDR3: CASNRGGIGEKLFF. CDR3 nucleotides: TGTGCCAGCAACAGGGGGGGCATTGGTGAAAAACTGTTTTTT. The V gene is TRBV2, the J gene TRBJ1-4; TRBD1 matches 8 bases. The CDR3 length is 14 residues. Germline V gene sequence: CDR1 SNHLY, CDR2 FYNNEI. The V and J ends lost 7 bases and 7 bases, in that order; junction bases with no gene match: 8.

CDR3 sequence (DNA): TGTGCCAGCTCACCAGGCAGGGAGAACAATCAGCCCCAGCATTTT. Protein: CASSPGRENNQPQHF. V and J are TRBV18 and TRBJ1-5; D is perhaps TRBD1 (5 bases). Trimming took off 2 bases at V and 3 bases at J, with 11 bases between the two ends. CDR1 is KGHSH and CDR2 is LQKENI in the germline V gene. The CDR3 length is 15 residues.

The chain carries TRBV9 and TRBJ2-5, with D possibly being TRBD2 (5 bases). From germline, CDR1 is SGDLS and CDR2 YYNGEE. Trimming removed 4 bases from V and 7 bases from J, with 17 bases in between. The CDR3 is made up of 14 amino acids. The CDR3 nucleotides read TGTGCCAGCAGCACAAAGGAGGACCCAGGGACCCAGTACTTC. As protein: CASSTKEDPGTQYF.

J is TRBJ1-1 and V is TRBV2, with D possibly matching TRBD1 (6 bases). Germline CDR1 is SNHLY and CDR2 is FYNNEI. The CDR3 extends over 13 amino acids. The germline V and J ends were trimmed by 7 bases and 5 bases, with 14 bases remaining between them. The CDR3 region is CASMGQPETEAFF. For the CDR3, the DNA is TGTGCCAGCATGGGACAACCGGAGACTGAAGCTTTCTTT.

The V and J genes are TRBV5-1 and TRBJ2-2, with D tentatively TRBD1 (6 bases). V was cut by 6 bases and J by 0 bases, with 12 bases left in between. Germline assignment: CDR1 SGHRS and CDR2 YFSETQ. The CDR3 has 15 residues. CDR3 nucleotides: TGCGCCAGCAAGAGACAGGAGACGAACACCGGGGAGCTGTTTTTT. This gives the protein CASKRQETNTGELFF.

The chain combines TRBV2 with TRBJ2-5; the match to TRBD1 covers 7 bases. V gave up 6 bases and J gave up 3 bases; unmatched junction bases: 4. CDR3 length equals 13 residues. Germline V CDR1 and CDR2: SNHLY, FYNNEI. The CDR3 region is CASRADREETQYF. The CDR3 nucleotides are TGTGCCAGCAGGGCAGACAGGGAAGAGACCCAGTACTTC.

The chain joins TRBV5-1 to TRBJ2-7; 9 bases align to TRBD1. V trimming: 5 bases; J trimming: 3 bases; junction bases outside the gene matches: 9. CDR3 length equals 15 residues. The germline V gene encodes CDR1 SGHRS and CDR2 YFSETQ. CDR3 DNA: TGCGCCAGCAGGTGGGCCTGGGACAGGGACTACGAGCAGTACTTC. The encoded protein is CASRWAWDRDYEQYF.

This rearrangement joins TRBV28 to TRBJ2-7, with 7 bases that match TRBD1. This CDR3 region has 14 residues. Germline-derived CDR1 and CDR2 are MDHEN and SYDVKM. Unmatched junction bases numbered 8, after V lost 4 bases and J lost 5 bases. CDR3 DNA sequence: TGTGCCAGCAGTTCGACAGGGTCGTTAGACGAGCAGTACTTC. It codes for CASSSTGSLDEQYF. Supplemented by reference TRBV28 and TRBJ2-7, the full variable domain reads DVKVTQSSRYLVKRTGEKVFLECVQDMDHENMFWYRQDPGLGLRLIYFSYDVKMKEKGDIPEGYSVSREKKERFSLILESASTNQTSMYLCASSSTGSLDEQYFGPGTRLTVT.

V and J are TRBV11-1 and TRBJ1-2, with a weak D call TRBD1 (6 bases). CDR3 length: 14 amino acids. V shed 5 bases and J shed 3 bases, with 13 bases lying between them. Per germline, CDR1 SGHAT and CDR2 FQDESV (reference sequence). The CDR3 DNA reads as TGTGCCAGCAGCCCGTGGGCAGGGGACTATGGCTACACCTTC. Translation: CASSPWAGDYGYTF.

The genes are TRBV2 and TRBJ1-2; no clear D. Trimming cost V 11 bases and J 0 bases, with 16 bases left between them. This CDR3 spans 14 amino acids. Germline-derived CDR1 and CDR2 are SNHLY and FYNNEI. In DNA form, the CDR3 reads TGTGCCGTCGGTCTGAACCTAGCTAACTATGGCTACACCTTC. It specifies CAVGLNLANYGYTF.

The V gene is TRBV7-2, the J gene TRBJ2-3; the match to TRBD2 covers 8 bases. Germline CDR1 reads SGHTA; CDR2 reads FQGNSA. Unmatched junction bases numbered 15, after V lost 5 bases and J lost 5 bases. The CDR3 covers 17 residues. CDR3 protein: CASSVGSRGAYVDTQYF. CDR3 in DNA: TGTGCCAGCAGCGTAGGATCGCGGGGGGCCTATGTAGATACGCAGTATTTT.

The rearrangement links TRBV4-3 to TRBJ2-5, with D possibly called TRBD1 or TRBD2 (5 bases each). From germline, CDR1 is LGHNA and CDR2 YSLEER. CDR3 size: 14 residues. The V end lost 5 bases, the J end lost 1 base, and 11 bases lay between the germline ends. The CDR3 reads CASSWGRSQETQYF. The CDR3, as DNA: TGCGCCAGCAGCTGGGGACGGAGCCAAGAGACCCAGTACTTC.

V and J are TRBV5-4 and TRBJ2-1; possible D gene TRBD1, 6 bases. The CDR3 has 16 residues. The germline CDR1 and CDR2 sequences are SGHNT and YYREEE (reference sequence). V was cut by 4 bases and J by 3 bases, with 17 bases left in between. CDR3 sequence reads: CASSPKDRSRYNEQFF. In DNA, the CDR3 is TGTGCCAGCAGCCCCAAAGACAGGTCACGCTACAATGAGCAGTTCTTC.

V and J are TRBV7-2 and TRBJ2-7; D uncertain. Trimming cost V 3 bases and J 6 bases, with 6 bases left between them. This CDR3 contains 11 residues. Germline V gene lookup returns CDR1 SGHTA and CDR2 FQGNSA. The CDR3 DNA reads as TGTGCCAGCAGCTTCAAAATCGAGCAGTACTTC. Translated: CASSFKIEQYF.

The chain carries TRBV7-9 and TRBJ2-2, with unresolved D. V shed 1 base and J shed 3 bases, with 12 bases lying between them. CDR3 length: 16 amino acids. The germline CDR1 and CDR2 sequences are SEHNR and FQNEAQ (reference sequence). The CDR3 sequence: CASSLVGAGHTGELFF. The CDR3 DNA is TGTGCCAGCAGCTTAGTGGGCGCAGGACACACCGGGGAGCTGTTTTTT.